A single T cell receptor (beta chain) is shown here with its context. The antigen is not known. The PBMCs were taken from 10 ml of fresh peripheral blood. The CDR3 totals 18 residues. Per germline, CDR1 LNHDA and CDR2 SQIVND (reference sequence). V trimming: 2 bases; J trimming: 0 bases; junction bases outside the gene matches: 3. This record belongs to a study of Graves' ophthalmopathy and Graves' hyperthyroidism. Study in general: Peripheral blood was collected at initial diagnosis, before any treatment. Study results and caveats: Most expanded clonotypes in thyroid above 0.001 frequency also showed up in blood. A classifier, a 13-signature model, separated ophthalmopathy from stable hyperthyroidism with approximately 88% sensitivity and 75% to 82% specificity.

TCR beta CDR3 amplification used RNA transcripts. First-round RT-PCR used HTBI primers; second-round multiplex PCR followed. TCRdb ran MiXCR on the multiplex PCR reads and lists one entry per CDR3 protein. Among approximately 45,000 distinct CDR3 sequences listed, about 50% were seen once. The chain carries TRBV19 and TRBJ2-1; TRBD2 aligns across 14 bases. The sequenced material came from peripheral blood. The TCR sequence derives from an adult man with Graves' ophthalmopathy. The CDR3 loop is CASSIYGTSGSSYNEQFF. As DNA, the CDR3 is TGTGCCAGTAGTATATACGGGACTAGCGGGAGCTCCTACAATGAGCAGTTCTTC.